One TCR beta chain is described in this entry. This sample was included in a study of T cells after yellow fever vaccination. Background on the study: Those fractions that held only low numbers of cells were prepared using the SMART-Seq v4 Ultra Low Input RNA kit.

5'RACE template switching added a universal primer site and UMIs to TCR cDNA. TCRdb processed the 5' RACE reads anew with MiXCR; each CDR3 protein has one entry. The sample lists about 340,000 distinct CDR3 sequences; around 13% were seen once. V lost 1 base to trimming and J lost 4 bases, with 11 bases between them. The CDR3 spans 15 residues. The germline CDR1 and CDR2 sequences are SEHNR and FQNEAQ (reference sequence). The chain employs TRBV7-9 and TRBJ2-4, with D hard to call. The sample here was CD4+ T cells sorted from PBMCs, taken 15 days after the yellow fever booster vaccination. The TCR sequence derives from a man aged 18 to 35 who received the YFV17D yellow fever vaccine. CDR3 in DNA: TGTGCCAGCAGCTTAGAGGCAGGAGCAAAAAACATTCAGTACTTC. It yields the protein CASSLEAGAKNIQYF. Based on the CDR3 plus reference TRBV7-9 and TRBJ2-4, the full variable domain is DTGVSQNPRHKITKRGQNVTFRCDPISEHNRLYWYRQTLGQGPEFLTYFQNEAQLEKSRLLSDRFSAERPKGSFSTLEIQRTEQGDSAMYLCASSLEAGAKNIQYFGAGTRLSVL.